This TCR beta chain is drawn from a study of CD8 T cells in Susac syndrome. Study-level results: The study conceded that relatively few individuals underwent its TCR sequencing and HLA analysis.

CD8+ and CD4+ T cells circulating in blood were sequenced for TCR beta. Both CD4+ and CD8+ T cells were negatively isolated, and TEMRA cells underwent FACS enrichment. Reverse transcription of about 0.5 to 1 ug RNA was performed with random hexamers. The authors amplified TCR beta CDR3 across 54 Vbeta and 13 Jbeta using immunoSEQ multiplex PCR. MiXCR, applied by TCRdb to the immunoSEQ multiplex PCR reads, yields one record per CDR3 protein. The data show about 200,000 distinct CDR3 sequences, roughly 92% seen once. Germline CDR1 SGDLS, CDR2 YYNGEE. Between the trimmed V and J ends, which lost 0 bases and 1 base, there was a span of 7 bases. The CDR3 loop spans 14 amino acids. Remarks on this clonotype: Its antigen is not identified.

The sequencing sample was made of CD8+ T cells from PBMCs. The gene calls are TRBV9 and TRBJ1-1; D is unclear. The source is a human donor with multiple sclerosis. The CDR3 DNA sequence: TGTGCCAGCAGCGTAGCGGTAGAGAACACTGAAGCTTTCTTT. It yields the protein CASSVAVENTEAFF.